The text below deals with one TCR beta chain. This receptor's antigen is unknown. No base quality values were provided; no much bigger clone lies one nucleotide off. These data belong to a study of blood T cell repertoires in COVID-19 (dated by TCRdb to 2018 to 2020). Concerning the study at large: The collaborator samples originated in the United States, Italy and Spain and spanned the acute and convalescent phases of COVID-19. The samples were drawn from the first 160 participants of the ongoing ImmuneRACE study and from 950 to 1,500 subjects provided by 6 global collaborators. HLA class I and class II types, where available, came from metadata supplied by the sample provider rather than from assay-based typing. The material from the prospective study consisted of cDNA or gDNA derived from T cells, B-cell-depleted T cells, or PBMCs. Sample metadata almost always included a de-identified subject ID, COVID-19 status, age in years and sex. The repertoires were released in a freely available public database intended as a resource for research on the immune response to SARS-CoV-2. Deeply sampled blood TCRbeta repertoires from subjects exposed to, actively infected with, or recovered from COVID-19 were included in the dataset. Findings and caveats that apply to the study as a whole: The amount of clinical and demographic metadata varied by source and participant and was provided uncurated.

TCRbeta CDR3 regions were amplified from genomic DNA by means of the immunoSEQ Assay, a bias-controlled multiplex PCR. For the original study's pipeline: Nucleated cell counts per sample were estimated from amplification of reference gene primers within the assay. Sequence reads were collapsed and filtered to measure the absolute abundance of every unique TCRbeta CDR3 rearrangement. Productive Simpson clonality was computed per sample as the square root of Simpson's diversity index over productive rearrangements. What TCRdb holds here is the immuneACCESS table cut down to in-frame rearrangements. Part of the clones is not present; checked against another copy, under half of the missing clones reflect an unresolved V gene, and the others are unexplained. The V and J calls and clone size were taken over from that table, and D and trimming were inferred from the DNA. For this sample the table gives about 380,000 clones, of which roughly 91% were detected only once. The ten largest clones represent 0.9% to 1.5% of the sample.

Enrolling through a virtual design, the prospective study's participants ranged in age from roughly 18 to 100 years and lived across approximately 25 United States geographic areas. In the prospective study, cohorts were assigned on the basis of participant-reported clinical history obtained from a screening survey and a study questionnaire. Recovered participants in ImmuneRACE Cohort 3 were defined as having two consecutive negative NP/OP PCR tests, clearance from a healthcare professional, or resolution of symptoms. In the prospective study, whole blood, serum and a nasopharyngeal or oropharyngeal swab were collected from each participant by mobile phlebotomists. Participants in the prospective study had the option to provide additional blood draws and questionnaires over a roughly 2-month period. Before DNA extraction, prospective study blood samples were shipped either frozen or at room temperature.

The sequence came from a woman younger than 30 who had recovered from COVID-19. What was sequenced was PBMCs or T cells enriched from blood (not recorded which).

The CDR3 reads as follows: CASSGDRGPSGDTNYGYTF. The nucleotides are TGTGCCAGCAGCGGGGACAGGGGTCCCTCCGGCGATACTAACTATGGCTACACCTTC. The V and J genes are TRBV9 and TRBJ1-2, and 10 junctional nucleotides match TRBD1. CDR1 and CDR2 (SGDLS, YYNGEE) derive from the germline V gene. Measured from the cysteine to the phenylalanine, the CDR3 is 19 residues long. Only the CDR3 DNA stays, 57 bases, in frame from base 1. Here V drops 3 bases and J drops 0 bases, and the junction holds 14 bases not matched to any gene.